The 23 T cell receptor beta chains below come from one sample, sequenced in a study of T cell responses to AZD1222 COVID-19 vaccine. Libraries were prepared by immunoSEQ multiplex PCR; TCRdb keeps only in-frame clonotypes and omits some of them. Altogether 120,000 to 150,000 clones are present, 89% being singletons, with the ten largest covering more than 2.5%. Sequenced here: peripheral blood, sampled on day 0 of AZD1222 vaccination. All receptors come from an adult in good health.

J is TRBJ1-3 and V is TRBV2; 7 bases match TRBD1. From germline, CDR1 is SNHLY and CDR2 FYNNEI. After removal of 7 bases from V and 0 bases from J, the junction contained 12 bases not matched to a gene. This CDR3 region has 17 residues. CDR3 coding DNA: TGTGCCAGCAATAAGGGGGCCGAAACTCGCTCTGGAAACACCATATATTTT. It yields the protein CASNKGAETRSGNTIYF.

J is TRBJ2-3 and V is TRBV5-1; 10 nucleotides match TRBD2. Germline CDR1 is SGHRS and CDR2 is YFSETQ. The CDR3 extends over 15 amino acids. V lost 4 bases and J lost 5; bases outside the gene matches: 7. CDR3 sequence: CASSHGTSEGDTQYF. DNA of the CDR3: TGCGCCAGCAGCCATGGGACTAGCGAGGGAGATACGCAGTATTTT.

The chain joins TRBV7-6 to TRBJ1-1, with 7 bases fitting TRBD1. Unmatched junction bases numbered 9, after V lost 5 bases and J lost 0 bases. CDR1 and CDR2 from the germline V gene are SGHVS and FNYEAQ. The length of the CDR3 is 16 residues. This chain's CDR3 is CASSPPPGQLNTEAFF. CDR3 coding DNA: TGTGCCAGCAGCCCCCCACCGGGACAGCTGAACACTGAAGCTTTCTTT.

V and J are TRBV28 and TRBJ2-7; the match to TRBD1 covers 7 bases. The germline gives CDR1 MDHEN, CDR2 SYDVKM. The V segment lost 5 bases and the J segment 3 bases; nucleotides outside the gene matches: 7. The CDR3 runs 14 residues. The CDR3 DNA reads TGTGCCAGCAGTGGAACGGGACAGCTCTACGAGCAGTACTTC. It yields the protein CASSGTGQLYEQYF. The variable domain in full, with the rest retrieved from reference TRBV28 and TRBJ2-7, is DVKVTQSSRYLVKRTGEKVFLECVQDMDHENMFWYRQDPGLGLRLIYFSYDVKMKEKGDIPEGYSVSREKKERFSLILESASTNQTSMYLCASSGTGQLYEQYFGPGTRLTVT.

This clone showed up just once. This chain connects TRBV10-3 to TRBJ2-1, with 7 nucleotides matching TRBD2. J was trimmed by 5 bases and V by 0 bases; bases with no gene match: 4. From germline, CDR1 is ENHRY and CDR2 SYGVKD. This CDR3 is 15 amino acids long. The CDR3 sequence: CAISESMRGNNEQFF. For the CDR3, the DNA is TGTGCCATCAGTGAGTCGATGCGGGGGAACAATGAGCAGTTCTTC.

This chain joins TRBV9 and TRBJ1-5; 10 bases align to TRBD1. CDR3 length: 17 amino acids. J gave up 6 bases and V 0 bases, and 9 bases lay outside the gene matches. The germline V gene encodes CDR1 SGDLS and CDR2 YYNGEE. This CDR3 reads CASSVEPPTGGGQPQHF. CDR3 in DNA: TGTGCCAGCAGCGTAGAGCCACCGACAGGGGGCGGTCAGCCCCAGCATTTT. Looking up the rest from reference TRBV9 and TRBJ1-5 gives the full variable domain: DSGVTQTPKHLITATGQRVTLRCSPRSGDLSVYWYQQSLDQGLQFLIQYYNGEERAKGNILERFSAQQFPDLHSELNLSSLELGDSALYFCASSVEPPTGGGQPQHFGDGTRLSIL.

The rearrangement joins TRBV4-3 to TRBJ1-2, with unresolved D. The CDR3 length is 14 residues. Between the trimmed V and J ends, which lost 0 bases and 4 bases, there was a span of 9 bases. Per the germline V gene, CDR1 is LGHNA and CDR2 is YSLEER. The CDR3 is CASSQDRNLYGYTF. In nucleotides, the CDR3 is TGCGCCAGCAGCCAAGACAGGAATCTCTATGGCTACACCTTC.

The chain employs TRBV2 and TRBJ2-1; D gene uncertain. Trimming took 3 bases from V and 4 from J, leaving 13 bases between them. CDR3 length equals 15 residues. Germline V gene data show CDR1 as SNHLY and CDR2 as FYNNEI. This chain's CDR3 is CASSDWQEGYNEQFF. DNA for the CDR3: TGTGCCAGCAGTGATTGGCAGGAAGGATACAATGAGCAGTTCTTC.

The chain combines TRBV6-5 with TRBJ2-2; 7 nucleotides agree with TRBD1. The V gene's germline CDR1 is MNHEY and CDR2 SVGAGI. The CDR3 contains 15 residues. Trimming took 4 bases from V and 5 from J; bases not matched to a gene: 7. CDR3 sequence: CASSSGTDETGELFF. CDR3 coding DNA: TGTGCCAGCAGTTCCGGGACAGACGAAACCGGGGAGCTGTTTTTT.

The chain couples TRBV7-6 to TRBJ1-2, with D perhaps matching TRBD1 (6 bases). V was pared by 2 bases and J by 3 bases, with 19 bases between. The CDR3 extends over 17 amino acids. The germline V gene has CDR1 SGHVS and CDR2 FNYEAQ. The CDR3: CASSLRAGEGGDYGYTF. CDR3 sequence (DNA): TGTGCCAGCAGCTTACGGGCCGGAGAGGGGGGAGACTATGGCTACACCTTC.

The chain has TRBV9 and TRBJ1-5, with a tentative D call TRBD1 (5 bases). Germline V lookup: CDR1 SGDLS, CDR2 YYNGEE. Trimming removed 0 bases at V and 6 bases at J, with 13 bases between. CDR3 length: 15 residues. CDR3 sequence: CASSVEGTMGQPQHF. In DNA, the CDR3 is TGTGCCAGCAGCGTAGAGGGGACGATGGGTCAGCCCCAGCATTTT. The variable domain in full, with the rest retrieved from reference TRBV9 and TRBJ1-5, is DSGVTQTPKHLITATGQRVTLRCSPRSGDLSVYWYQQSLDQGLQFLIQYYNGEERAKGNILERFSAQQFPDLHSELNLSSLELGDSALYFCASSVEGTMGQPQHFGDGTRLSIL.

The chain couples TRBV7-2 to TRBJ2-7; TRBD2 aligns across 7 bases. Germline CDR1 reads SGHTA; CDR2 reads FQGNSA. Trimming took 3 bases from V and 1 from J; bases not matched to a gene: 6. The CDR3 runs to 15 residues. CDR3 residues: CASSLTAGGSYEQYF. In DNA form, the CDR3 reads TGTGCCAGCAGCTTGACGGCCGGGGGGTCCTACGAGCAGTACTTC. The complete variable domain, with remaining parts taken from reference TRBV7-2 and TRBJ2-7, reads GAGVSQSPSNKVTEKGKDVELRCDPISGHTALYWYRQSLGQGLEFLIYFQGNSAPDKSGLPSDRFSAERTGGSVSTLTIQRTQQEDSAVYLCASSLTAGGSYEQYFGPGTRLTVT.

This clone was recorded once. This chain connects TRBV4-1 to TRBJ1-1; 8 bases agree with TRBD1. This CDR3 contains 19 residues. J was trimmed by 5 bases and V by 0 bases; bases with no gene match: 17. Per germline, CDR1 MGHRA and CDR2 YSYEKL. The CDR3 protein is CASSQDNWQGASSGTEAFF. The CDR3 region has the DNA TGCGCCAGCAGCCAAGATAATTGGCAGGGGGCTTCCTCGGGTACTGAAGCTTTCTTT.

This chain joins TRBV27 and TRBJ1-1; D might be TRBD1 (5 bases). This CDR3 has 16 amino acids. CDR1 is MNHEY, CDR2 SMNVEV, per germline (reference sequence). Trimming left V 7 bases short and J 0 bases short, with 18 bases between. The CDR3 protein is CASTKAGPSMNTEAFF. DNA for the CDR3: TGTGCCAGCACCAAAGCGGGACCGAGCATGAACACTGAAGCTTTCTTT.

The chain carries TRBV28 and TRBJ2-7; D is perhaps TRBD1 (6 bases). The CDR3 contains 15 residues. V was cut by 5 bases and J by 1 base, with 15 bases left in between. CDR1 is MDHEN and CDR2 is SYDVKM in the germline V gene. CDR3 DNA: TGTGCCAGCAGTCCCTTGGGACAAGCGTCCTACGAGCAGTACTTC. Translating it yields CASSPLGQASYEQYF.

This clone was observed once. V usage is TRBV12-3 or TRBV12-4 and J usage is TRBJ2-1; D ambiguous. CDR3 length: 13 residues. Trimming removed 7 bases from V and 2 bases from J, with 9 bases in between. The CDR3 DNA reads TGTGCCAGCACCGCGTCCACCTACAATGAGCAGTTCTTC. Translated: CASTASTYNEQFF.

The CDR3 protein is CASFGGDYNSPLHF. The CDR3 DNA sequence: TGTGCCAGTTTCGGAGGGGATTATAATTCACCCCTCCACTTT. The chain has TRBV19 and TRBJ1-6, with D possibly being TRBD1 (5 bases). V was shortened by 8 bases and J by 4 bases, with 12 bases between the two germline ends. The CDR3 is 14 amino acids. The germline V gene has CDR1 LNHDA and CDR2 SQIVND (reference sequence).

This rearrangement joins TRBV7-9 to TRBJ1-1; D is unresolved. CDR1 and CDR2 (germline): SEHNR, FQNEAQ (reference sequence). V lost 5 bases and J lost 0, with 10 bases in between. This CDR3 has 14 residues. CDR3 DNA sequence: TGTGCCAGCAGCACGACTGATCTGAACACTGAAGCTTTCTTT. Protein product: CASSTTDLNTEAFF.

V is TRBV6-5 and J is TRBJ1-6; 7 bases align to TRBD1. CDR1 and CDR2 (germline): MNHEY, SVGAGI. CDR3 length equals 13 residues. V lost 6 bases and J lost 10; bases outside the gene matches: 6. The CDR3: CASRRGQVSPLHF. CDR3 sequence (DNA): TGTGCCAGCAGACGAGGACAGGTATCACCCCTCCACTTT.

This chain links TRBV6-5 with TRBJ2-7, with D perhaps TRBD1 or TRBD2 (5 bases each). The CDR3 spans 14 residues. Deletions cut 2 bases from V and 3 bases from J, with 11 bases between. CDR1 and CDR2 (germline): MNHEY, SVGAGI. The CDR3 region is CASSYPGRRYEQYF. The CDR3 DNA sequence: TGTGCCAGCAGTTACCCGGGACGGCGCTACGAGCAGTACTTC.

This clone has a single count. The chain recombines TRBV6-5 with TRBJ2-1; D remains ambiguous. Per the germline V gene, CDR1 is MNHEY and CDR2 is SVGAGI. Trimming took off 0 bases at V and 13 bases at J, with 10 bases between the two ends. This CDR3 is 12 amino acids long. CDR3 protein: CASSYSPGEQFF. CDR3 sequence (DNA): TGTGCCAGCAGTTACTCGCCCGGAGAACAGTTCTTC.

This clone was observed a single time. The chain couples TRBV6-5 to TRBJ1-6; D is possibly TRBD1 (5 bases). The CDR3 has 16 residues. Trimming shortened V by 0 bases and J by 4 bases, and 10 bases separated the two germline ends. Germline assignment: CDR1 MNHEY and CDR2 SVGAGI. The CDR3 loop is CASSYSRQRYNSPLHF. The CDR3 DNA reads TGTGCCAGCAGTTACTCAAGACAGCGGTATAATTCACCCCTCCACTTT.

This sequence joins TRBV7-2 and TRBJ2-3; a weak D match, TRBD2 (5 bases). CDR1 and CDR2 from the germline V gene are SGHTA and FQGNSA. V was pared by 4 bases and J by 2 bases, with 16 bases between. CDR3 size: 16 residues. The CDR3 DNA follows: TGTGCCAGCAGCTCTAGGACTTCCCTAACCACAGATACGCAGTATTTT. Protein product: CASSSRTSLTTDTQYF. The full variable domain, with the rest looked up from reference TRBV7-2 and TRBJ2-3, is GAGVSQSPSNKVTEKGKDVELRCDPISGHTALYWYRQSLGQGLEFLIYFQGNSAPDKSGLPSDRFSAERTGGSVSTLTIQRTQQEDSAVYLCASSSRTSLTTDTQYFGPGTRLTVL.